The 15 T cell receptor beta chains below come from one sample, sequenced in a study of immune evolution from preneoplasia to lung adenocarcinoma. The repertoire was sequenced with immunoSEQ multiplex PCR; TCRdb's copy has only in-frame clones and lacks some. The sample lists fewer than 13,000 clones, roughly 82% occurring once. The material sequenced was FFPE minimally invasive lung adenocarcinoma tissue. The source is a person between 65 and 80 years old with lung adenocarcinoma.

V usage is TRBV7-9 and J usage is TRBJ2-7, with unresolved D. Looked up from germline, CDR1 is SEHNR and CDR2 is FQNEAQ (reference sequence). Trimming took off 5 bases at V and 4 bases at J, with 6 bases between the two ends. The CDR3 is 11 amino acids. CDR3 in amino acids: CASSLQYEQYF. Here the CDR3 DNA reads TGTGCCAGCAGCCTCCAATACGAGCAGTACTTC. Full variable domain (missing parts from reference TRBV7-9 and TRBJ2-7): DTGVSQNPRHKITKRGQNVTFRCDPISEHNRLYWYRQTLGQGPEFLTYFQNEAQLEKSRLLSDRFSAERPKGSFSTLEIQRTEQGDSAMYLCASSLQYEQYFGPGTRLTVT.

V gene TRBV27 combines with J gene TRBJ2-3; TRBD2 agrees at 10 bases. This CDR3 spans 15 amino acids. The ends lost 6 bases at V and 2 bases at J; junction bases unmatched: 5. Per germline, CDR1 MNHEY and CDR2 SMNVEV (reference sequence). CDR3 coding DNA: TGTGCCAGCAGGTCAGCGGGGGGGAACACAGATACGCAGTATTTT. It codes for CASRSAGGNTDTQYF.

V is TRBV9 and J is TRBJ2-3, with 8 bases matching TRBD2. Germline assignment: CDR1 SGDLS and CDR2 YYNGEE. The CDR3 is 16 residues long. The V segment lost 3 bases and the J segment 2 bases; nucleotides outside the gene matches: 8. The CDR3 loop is CASSAQGGRFTDTQYF. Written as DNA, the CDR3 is TGTGCCAGCAGCGCGCAGGGCGGGAGGTTCACAGATACGCAGTATTTT.

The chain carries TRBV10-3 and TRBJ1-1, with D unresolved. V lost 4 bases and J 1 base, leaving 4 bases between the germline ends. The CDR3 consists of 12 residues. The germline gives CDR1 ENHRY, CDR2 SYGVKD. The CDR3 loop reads CAISGQNTEAFF. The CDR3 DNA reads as TGTGCCATCAGTGGACAGAACACTGAAGCTTTCTTT.

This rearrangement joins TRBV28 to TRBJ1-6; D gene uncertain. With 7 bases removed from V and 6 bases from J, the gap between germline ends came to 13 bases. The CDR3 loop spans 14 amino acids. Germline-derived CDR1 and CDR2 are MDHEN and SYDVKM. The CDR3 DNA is TGTGCCAGCACCGCGGGCCTCGTTAATTCACCCCTCCACTTT. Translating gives CASTAGLVNSPLHF.

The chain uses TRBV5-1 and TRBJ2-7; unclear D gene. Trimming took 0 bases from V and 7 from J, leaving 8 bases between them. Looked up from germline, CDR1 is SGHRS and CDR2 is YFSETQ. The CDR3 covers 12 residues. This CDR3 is CASSLEFREQYF. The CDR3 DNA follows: TGCGCCAGCAGCTTGGAGTTTCGGGAGCAGTACTTC.

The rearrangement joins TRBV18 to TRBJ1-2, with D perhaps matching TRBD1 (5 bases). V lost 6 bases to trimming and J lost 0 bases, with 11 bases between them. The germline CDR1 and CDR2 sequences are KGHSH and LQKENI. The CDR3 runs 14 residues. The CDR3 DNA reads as TGTGCCAGCTCTCCTCAGGGAACTAACTATGGCTACACCTTC. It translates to CASSPQGTNYGYTF.

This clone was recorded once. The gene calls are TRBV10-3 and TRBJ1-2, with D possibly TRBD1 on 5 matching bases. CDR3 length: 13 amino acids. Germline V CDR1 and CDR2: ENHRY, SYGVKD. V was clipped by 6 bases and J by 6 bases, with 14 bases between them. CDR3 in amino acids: CAISRTGTDGYTF. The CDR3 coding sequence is TGTGCCATCAGCCGGACTGGGACTGATGGCTACACCTTC.

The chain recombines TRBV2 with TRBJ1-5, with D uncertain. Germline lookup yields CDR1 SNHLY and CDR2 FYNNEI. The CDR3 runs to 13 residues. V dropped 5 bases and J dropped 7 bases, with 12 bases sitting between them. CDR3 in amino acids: CASSQFGGQPQHF. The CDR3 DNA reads TGTGCCAGCAGTCAATTCGGTGGCCAGCCCCAGCATTTT.

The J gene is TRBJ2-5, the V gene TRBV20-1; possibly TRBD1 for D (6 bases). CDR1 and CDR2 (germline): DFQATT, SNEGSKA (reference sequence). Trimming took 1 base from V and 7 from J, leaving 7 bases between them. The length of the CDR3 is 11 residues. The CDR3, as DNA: TGCAGTGCTAGAGGAGGGGGGACCCAGTACTTC. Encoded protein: CSARGGGTQYF.

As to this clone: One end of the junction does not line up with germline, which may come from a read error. DNA for the CDR3: TGTGCTAGCAGCCGCAACGCCGGGGGAGAGACCCAGTACTTC. The encoded protein is CASSRNAGGETQYF. The chain employs TRBV7-7 and TRBJ2-5, with D perhaps TRBD2 (6 bases). In germline, CDR1 is SSHAT, CDR2 FNYEAQ (reference sequence). The length of the CDR3 is 14 residues.

This CDR3 reads CASSFGISSGTYEQYF. Written as DNA, the CDR3 is TGTGCCAGCAGCTTTGGGATCTCTAGCGGAACCTACGAGCAGTACTTC. The rearrangement uses TRBV12-1 and TRBJ2-7; the table names TRBD2, a call not compared with the DNA. TRBV12-1 is tagged as a pseudogene. The CDR3 contains 16 residues.

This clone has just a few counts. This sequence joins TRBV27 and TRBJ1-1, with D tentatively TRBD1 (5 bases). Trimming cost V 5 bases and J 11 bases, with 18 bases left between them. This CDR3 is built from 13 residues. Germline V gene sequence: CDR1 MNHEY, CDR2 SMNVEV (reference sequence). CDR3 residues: CASSPPGTVDAFF. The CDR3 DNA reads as TGTGCCAGCAGTCCTCCCGGGACGGTTGATGCTTTCTTT.

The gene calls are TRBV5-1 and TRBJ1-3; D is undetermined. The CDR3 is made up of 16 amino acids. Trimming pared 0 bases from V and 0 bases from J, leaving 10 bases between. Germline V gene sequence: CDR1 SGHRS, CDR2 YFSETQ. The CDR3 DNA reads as TGCGCCAGCAGCTTGGGCCAGGTCGCCTCTGGAAACACCATATATTTT. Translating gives CASSLGQVASGNTIYF.

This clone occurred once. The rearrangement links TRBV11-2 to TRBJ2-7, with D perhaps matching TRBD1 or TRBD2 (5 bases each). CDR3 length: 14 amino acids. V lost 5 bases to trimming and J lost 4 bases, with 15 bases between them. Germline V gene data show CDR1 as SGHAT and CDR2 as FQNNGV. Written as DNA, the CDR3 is TGTGCCAGCAGCCTCCGGGACGGTTTGTACGAGCAGTACTTC. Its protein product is CASSLRDGLYEQYF.